This T cell receptor beta chain is from a study of blood T cell repertoires in COVID-19. The CDR3 runs 14 residues. CDR1 and CDR2 (germline): SEHNR, FQNEAQ (reference sequence). V was clipped by 7 bases and J by 4 bases; unmatched bases: 9. Method: immunoSEQ multiplex PCR; TCRdb's copy keeps in-frame clones and lacks some. Here the sample spans about 190,000 clones, roughly four fifths being singletons. The chain recombines TRBV7-9 with TRBJ2-5; TRBD2 agrees at 7 bases. The specimen was peripheral blood. The receptor was isolated from a woman aged 40 to 49 with acute or convalescent COVID-19. The CDR3 DNA follows: TGTGCCAGCACCAGCATGGGGGGGGGAGAGACCCAGTACTTC. It specifies CASTSMGGGETQYF.